Shown below are 9 T cell receptor beta chains from a single sample sequenced in a study of blood T cells in healthy people across ages (dated by TCRdb to about 2015). The library was generated by 5' RACE. Sequenced using an Illumina HiSeq 2500. A second PCR of about 6 to 11 cycles was performed with a sample-barcoded 5' primer and a J-beta primer mix. TCRdb reanalyzed the raw reads on its own, using fastp at Q25 for trimming and MiXCR for clone calling, and kept in-frame beta chains. Each entry is one CDR3 protein sequence, shown with its most common DNA and genes. The sample has roughly 1.7 million distinct CDR3 sequences on record, roughly 32% of them singletons. The ten largest clones take up 10% to 12% of the sample. The sample consisted of blood. These receptors all come from a woman in her thirties in good health.

This clonotype was recorded at least ten times. This sequence joins TRBV5-1 and TRBJ2-3; no clear D. The germline V gene has CDR1 SGHRS and CDR2 YFSETQ. V lost 4 bases to trimming and J lost 1 base, with 10 bases between them. The CDR3 consists of 14 residues. CDR3 bases: TGCGCCAGCAGCCAGGCGGTTGGCACAGATACGCAGTATTTT. Its translation is CASSQAVGTDTQYF.

This chain links TRBV27 with TRBJ1-2; TRBD1 matches 7 bases. The germline gives CDR1 MNHEY, CDR2 SMNVEV (reference sequence). The CDR3 totals 12 residues. V gave up 7 bases and J gave up 8 bases; unmatched junction bases: 7. The CDR3 DNA sequence: TGTGCCAGCAATTCAGGGGGAGAGGGCTACACCTTC. This sequence encodes CASNSGGEGYTF.

This clonotype was recorded at least ten times. V usage is TRBV4-2 and J usage is TRBJ2-7, with TRBD2 matching 11 bases. The J segment lost 0 bases and the V segment lost 0 bases, leaving 4 bases of the junction unmatched. Looked up from germline, CDR1 is LGHNA and CDR2 is YNFKEQ. This CDR3 has 17 amino acids. The CDR3 sequence: CASSQEGGTSGSYEQYF. The CDR3 DNA reads TGTGCCAGCAGCCAAGAAGGAGGGACTAGCGGCTCCTACGAGCAGTACTTC.

The rearrangement links TRBV20-1 to TRBJ2-2; 10 nucleotides agree with TRBD2. V lost 6 bases and J lost 5; bases outside the gene matches: 6. Per the germline V gene, CDR1 is DFQATT and CDR2 is SNEGSKA (reference sequence). The CDR3 is 14 amino acids. Here the CDR3 DNA reads TGCAGTGCAGTAGCGGGGGGTAGTACCGGGGAGCTGTTTTTT. It codes for CSAVAGGSTGELFF.

This chain uses TRBV5-4 with TRBJ2-3; 8 positions agree with TRBD1. The CDR3 runs 14 residues. Germline V CDR1 and CDR2: SGHNT, YYREEE (reference sequence). V was clipped by 2 bases and J by 6 bases; unmatched bases: 5. The CDR3 reads CASSFDRGRDTQYF. CDR3 sequence (DNA): TGTGCCAGCAGCTTTGACAGGGGTCGGGATACGCAGTATTTT.

There are a few counts of this clonotype. V and J are TRBV25-1 and TRBJ2-1; 9 nucleotides line up with TRBD1. V was pared by 6 bases and J by 0 bases, with 3 bases of the junction left unmatched. The germline CDR1 and CDR2 sequences are MGHDK and SYGVNS. This CDR3 spans 15 amino acids. CDR3 region: CASSQQGASYNEQFF. DNA for the CDR3: TGTGCCAGCAGCCAACAGGGGGCCTCCTACAATGAGCAGTTCTTC.

This clonotype is a singleton in its sample. This rearrangement joins TRBV7-2 to TRBJ2-5; perhaps TRBD2 as D (8 bases). The V end was cut by 9 bases, the J end by 9 bases, with 23 bases between. This CDR3 spans 14 amino acids. CDR1 is SGHTA and CDR2 is FQGNSA in the germline V gene. CDR3 loop: CASSIGTAGEAQYF. CDR3 coding DNA: TGTGCCAGTAGCATCGGGACAGCGGGGGAGGCCCAGTACTTC. The whole variable domain, filled in from reference TRBV7-2 and TRBJ2-5, reads GAGVSQSPSNKVTEKGKDVELRCDPISGHTALYWYRQSLGQGLEFLIYFQGNSAPDKSGLPSDRFSAERTGGSVSTLTIQRTQQEDSAVYLCASSIGTAGEAQYFGPGTRLLVL.

This clonotype was recorded at least ten times. The chain couples TRBV9 to TRBJ2-3, with D possibly matching TRBD2 (7 bases). This CDR3 comprises 15 residues. CDR1 is SGDLS and CDR2 is YYNGEE in the germline V gene. Trimming stripped 0 bases from V and 2 bases from J, with 10 bases between. The CDR3 spells CASSVVAGATDTQYF. CDR3 bases: TGTGCCAGCAGCGTAGTTGCGGGGGCCACAGATACGCAGTATTTT.

This clonotype has only one observation. Sequence at one end of the junction differs from germline and may be a read error. The rearrangement uses TRBV11-2 and TRBJ2-5, with 7 bases lining up with TRBD2. Germline V gives CDR1 SGHAT, CDR2 FQNNGV. The CDR3 runs to 14 residues. For the CDR3, the DNA is TGTGTCAGCAGGCGCCCGGGAGGACAAGAGACCCAGTACTTC. Protein sequence: CVSRRPGGQETQYF.